Listed below are T cell receptor beta chains from one sample, sequenced in a study of Ad26.COV2.S vaccination and SARS-CoV-2 variants. The table came from immunoSEQ multiplex PCR; TCRdb's copy has only in-frame clones and leaves some out. The data show about 350,000 clones, approximately 90% seen once. Sample: peripheral blood, taken in a trial of Ad26.COV2.S vaccine versus placebo. These receptors were obtained from a person between 18 and 60 years old who received the Ad26.COV2.S COVID-19 vaccine or a placebo. Each CDR3 is given with its conserved first and last residue. A D gene is named only where the DNA matches it firmly. Expanded clones get a size class; other rows say once, few or many, or leave the size out.

CDR3 protein: CASSSIKRQGTDTQYF
CDR3 DNA: TGCGCCAGCAGCTCGATTAAACGACAGGGCACAGATACGCAGTATTTT
J gene: TRBJ2-3
D gene: -
clone size: -
V gene: TRBV5-1

CDR3 protein: CASSFSATNEKLFF
CDR3 DNA: TGTGCCAGCAGCTTTTCTGCAACTAATGAAAAACTGTTTTTT
J gene: TRBJ1-4
D gene: -
clone size: -
V gene: TRBV5-4

CDR3 protein: CASRSRDRRTYEQYF
CDR3 DNA: TGTGCCAGCAGATCCCGGGACAGGCGCACCTACGAGCAGTACTTC
J gene: TRBJ2-7
D gene: TRBD1
clone size: -
V gene: TRBV27

CDR3 protein: CASSLGTSGSDKQFF
CDR3 DNA: TGTGCCAGCAGCTTAGGGACTAGCGGGAGTGATAAGCAGTTCTTC
J gene: TRBJ2-1
D gene: TRBD2
clone size: -
V gene: TRBV7-3

CDR3 protein: CASSLPGQGTYGYTF
CDR3 DNA: TGCGCCAGCAGCCTGCCGGGACAGGGAACCTATGGCTACACCTTC
J gene: TRBJ1-2
D gene: TRBD1
clone size: few
V gene: TRBV5-1

CDR3 protein: CAWSVRQTTGELFF
CDR3 DNA: TGTGCCTGGAGTGTACGGCAGACGACCGGGGAGCTGTTTTTT
J gene: TRBJ2-2
D gene: -
clone size: -
V gene: TRBV30

CDR3 protein: CASSLKGLGEQFF
CDR3 DNA: TGTGCCAGCAGTCTCAAGGGGCTTGGTGAGCAGTTCTTC
J gene: TRBJ2-1
D gene: -
clone size: -
V gene: TRBV27

CDR3 protein: CASRREAGHTGELFF
CDR3 DNA: TGTGCCAGCAGAAGGGAAGCGGGGCACACCGGGGAGCTGTTTTTT
J gene: TRBJ2-2
D gene: TRBD2
clone size: -
V gene: TRBV6-4

CDR3 protein: CASRSQGRPEAFF
CDR3 DNA: TGTGCCAGCAGGTCACAGGGAAGGCCTGAAGCTTTCTTT
J gene: TRBJ1-1
D gene: -
clone size: once
V gene: TRBV27

CDR3 protein: CASSPLNRDPIVKAGTGELFF
CDR3 DNA: TGTGCCAGCTCACCACTAAACCGGGACCCAATAGTAAAGGCGGGCACCGGGGAGCTGTTTTTT
J gene: TRBJ2-2
D gene: -
clone size: -
V gene: TRBV18

CDR3 protein: CASSEGASSYNSPLHF
CDR3 DNA: TGTGCCAGCAGTGAGGGTGCGAGCTCCTATAATTCACCCCTCCACTTT
J gene: TRBJ1-6
D gene: -
clone size: -
V gene: TRBV27

CDR3 protein: CASSFRLAGEVTRYNEQFF
CDR3 DNA: TGTGCCAGCAGCTTTAGACTAGCGGGGGAAGTAACGCGGTACAATGAGCAGTTCTTC
J gene: TRBJ2-1
D gene: TRBD2
clone size: -
V gene: TRBV7-2

CDR3 protein: CASSFGQSGELFF
CDR3 DNA: TGTGCCAGCAGCTTCGGACAGTCCGGGGAGCTGTTTTTT
J gene: TRBJ2-2
D gene: -
clone size: -
V gene: TRBV5-4

CDR3 protein: CASSQGGNQPQHF
CDR3 DNA: TGTGCCAGCAGCCAGGGAGGGAATCAGCCCCAGCATTTT
J gene: TRBJ1-5
D gene: -
clone size: -
V gene: TRBV2

CDR3 protein: CASRGPINGSPLHF
CDR3 DNA: TGTGCCAGCAGAGGACCGATTAACGGTTCACCCCTCCACTTT
J gene: TRBJ1-6
D gene: -
clone size: -
V gene: TRBV6-5

CDR3 protein: CASSDRVTSNYGYTF
CDR3 DNA: TGCGCCAGCAGCGACAGAGTTACGTCCAACTATGGCTACACCTTC
J gene: TRBJ1-2
D gene: -
clone size: few
V gene: TRBV5-1

CDR3 protein: CASSHRTSGEETQYF
CDR3 DNA: TGTGCCAGCAGTCATCGGACTAGCGGCGAAGAGACCCAGTACTTC
J gene: TRBJ2-5
D gene: TRBD2
clone size: -
V gene: TRBV28

CDR3 protein: CASSPQEGAREKLFF
CDR3 DNA: TGTGCCAGCAGCCCCCAGGAGGGGGCGAGGGAAAAACTGTTTTTT
J gene: TRBJ1-4
D gene: TRBD1
clone size: -
V gene: TRBV4-2

CDR3 protein: CASSDKGTGNSPLHF
CDR3 DNA: TGTGCCAGCAGTGACAAGGGCACAGGGAATTCACCCCTCCACTTT
J gene: TRBJ1-6
D gene: -
clone size: -
V gene: TRBV6-4

CDR3 protein: CASSLTVEAFF
CDR3 DNA: TGTGCCAGCAGCCTGACAGTTGAAGCTTTCTTT
J gene: TRBJ1-1
D gene: -
clone size: -
V gene: TRBV7-2

CDR3 protein: CASSVGRGKTGKEEKLFF
CDR3 DNA: TGTGCCAGCAGCGTAGGTCGAGGGAAGACAGGGAAAGAGGAAAAACTGTTTTTT
J gene: TRBJ1-4
D gene: TRBD1
clone size: -
V gene: TRBV9

CDR3 protein: CASSLNRVGNEQFF
CDR3 DNA: TGTGCCAGCAGCTTGAACAGGGTTGGGAATGAGCAGTTCTTC
J gene: TRBJ2-1
D gene: -
clone size: -
V gene: TRBV7-2

CDR3 protein: CASSTTQGEYGNSPLHF
CDR3 DNA: TGTGCCAGCAGTACCACACAGGGGGAATATGGGAATTCACCCCTCCACTTT
J gene: TRBJ1-6
D gene: TRBD1
clone size: -
V gene: TRBV27

CDR3 protein: CASEPGPSGGAATNEKLFF
CDR3 DNA: TGTGCCAGCGAACCTGGACCGAGCGGCGGTGCTGCAACTAATGAAAAACTGTTTTTT
J gene: TRBJ1-4
D gene: -
clone size: once
V gene: TRBV5-5

CDR3 protein: CASSPLGERERTDTQYF
CDR3 DNA: TGTGCCAGCTCACCGCTGGGGGAGCGGGAGCGAACAGATACGCAGTATTTT
J gene: TRBJ2-3
D gene: TRBD2
clone size: -
V gene: TRBV18

CDR3 protein: CASSLSSGWFDTQYF
CDR3 DNA: TGTGCCAGCAGTTTATCGAGCGGGTGGTTCGATACGCAGTATTTT
J gene: TRBJ2-3
D gene: -
clone size: -
V gene: TRBV27

CDR3 protein: CSVSNVNTEAFF
CDR3 DNA: TGCAGCGTTTCTAATGTGAACACTGAAGCTTTCTTT
J gene: TRBJ1-1
D gene: -
clone size: -
V gene: TRBV29-1

CDR3 protein: CASRRTSGRPGGNIQYF
CDR3 DNA: TGTGCCAGTAGGAGAACTAGCGGGAGGCCTGGGGGGAACATTCAGTACTTC
J gene: TRBJ2-4
D gene: TRBD2
clone size: -
V gene: TRBV11-2

CDR3 protein: CASSFITGRPDTQYF
CDR3 DNA: TGTGCCAGCAGTTTCATAACGGGACGGCCAGATACGCAGTATTTT
J gene: TRBJ2-3
D gene: -
clone size: -
V gene: TRBV28

CDR3 protein: CASRLDRLNEKLFF
CDR3 DNA: TGTGCCAGTAGGCTTGACAGGCTTAATGAAAAACTGTTTTTT
J gene: TRBJ1-4
D gene: -
clone size: -
V gene: TRBV19

CDR3 protein: CASSLPERNEQFF
CDR3 DNA: TGTGCCAGCAGCTTGCCCGAACGGAATGAGCAGTTCTTC
J gene: TRBJ2-1
D gene: -
clone size: once
V gene: TRBV5-6

CDR3 protein: CASSSTLGQGILSGANVLTF
CDR3 DNA: TGTGCCAGCAGCTCCACTTTAGGACAGGGAATTCTCTCTGGGGCCAACGTCCTGACTTTC
J gene: TRBJ2-6
D gene: TRBD1
clone size: -
V gene: TRBV7-3

CDR3 protein: CASSWEQFYGYTF
CDR3 DNA: TGTGCCAGCAGTTGGGAACAGTTCTATGGCTACACCTTC
J gene: TRBJ1-2
D gene: -
clone size: once
V gene: TRBV2

CDR3 protein: CASSGTGPEQYF
CDR3 DNA: TGTGCCAGCAGCGGCACAGGCCCCGAGCAGTACTTC
J gene: TRBJ2-7
D gene: -
clone size: -
V gene: TRBV5-6

CDR3 protein: CASSQDRTGSEKLFF
CDR3 DNA: TGCGCCAGCAGCCAAGATAGGACAGGGAGTGAAAAACTGTTTTTT
J gene: TRBJ1-4
D gene: TRBD1
clone size: -
V gene: TRBV4-1

CDR3 protein: CSVEGQGAWNEQFF
CDR3 DNA: TGCAGCGTTGAGGGACAGGGGGCGTGGAATGAGCAGTTCTTC
J gene: TRBJ2-1
D gene: TRBD1
clone size: -
V gene: TRBV29-1

CDR3 protein: CASSPYYFAGNTIYF
CDR3 DNA: TGTGCCAGCAGCCCGTACTACTTCGCTGGAAACACCATATATTTT
J gene: TRBJ1-3
D gene: -
clone size: -
V gene: TRBV9

CDR3 protein: CAWRKDRSNQPQHF
CDR3 DNA: TGTGCCTGGAGGAAGGACCGATCAAATCAGCCCCAGCATTTT
J gene: TRBJ1-5
D gene: -
clone size: -
V gene: TRBV30

CDR3 protein: CASSLFTDTEAFF
CDR3 DNA: TGTGCCAGCAGCTTATTTACAGACACTGAAGCTTTCTTT
J gene: TRBJ1-1
D gene: -
clone size: -
V gene: TRBV7-6

CDR3 protein: CSVEDRLGITF
CDR3 DNA: TGCAGCGTTGAAGATCGATTGGGCATAACCTTC
J gene: TRBJ1-2
D gene: -
clone size: -
V gene: TRBV29-1

CDR3 protein: CASRDRDYNEQFF
CDR3 DNA: TGTGCCAGCAGAGACAGGGACTACAATGAGCAGTTCTTC
J gene: TRBJ2-1
D gene: TRBD1
clone size: -
V gene: TRBV7-6

CDR3 protein: CASSEYSDGYTF
CDR3 DNA: TGTGCCAGCAGCGAATACTCAGATGGCTACACCTTC
J gene: TRBJ1-2
D gene: -
clone size: -
V gene: TRBV9

CDR3 protein: CASSLISSGHTDTQYF
CDR3 DNA: TGTGCCAGCAGCTTAATCAGTTCAGGGCACACAGATACGCAGTATTTT
J gene: TRBJ2-3
D gene: -
clone size: -
V gene: TRBV7-9

CDR3 protein: CASSFPDRRAGYTF
CDR3 DNA: TGTGCCAGCAGCTTTCCCGACAGGCGCGCTGGCTACACCTTC
J gene: TRBJ1-2
D gene: -
clone size: -
V gene: TRBV7-9

CDR3 protein: CASSPKGNQETQYF
CDR3 DNA: TGTGCCAGCAGCCCCAAGGGTAACCAAGAGACCCAGTACTTC
J gene: TRBJ2-5
D gene: -
clone size: -
V gene: TRBV7-9

CDR3 protein: CAWGVLLSAFF
CDR3 DNA: TGTGCCTGGGGCGTCCTCCTTTCGGCTTTCTTT
J gene: TRBJ1-1
D gene: -
clone size: -
V gene: TRBV30

CDR3 protein: CASMEKASYNEQFF
CDR3 DNA: TGCGCCAGCATGGAGAAAGCCTCCTACAATGAGCAGTTCTTC
J gene: TRBJ2-1
D gene: -
clone size: -
V gene: TRBV5-1

CDR3 protein: CASSYRQGRYTEAFF
CDR3 DNA: TGTGCCAGCAGTTACCGACAAGGCCGGTACACTGAAGCTTTCTTT
J gene: TRBJ1-1
D gene: -
clone size: -
V gene: TRBV6-2/TRBV6-3

CDR3 protein: CASSLGVAGGLEQFF
CDR3 DNA: TGCGCCAGCAGCTTGGGGGTAGCGGGAGGCTTGGAGCAGTTCTTC
J gene: TRBJ2-1
D gene: TRBD2
clone size: -
V gene: TRBV5-1

CDR3 protein: CASSPSYNEQFF
CDR3 DNA: TGTGCCAGCAGCCCCAGCTACAATGAGCAGTTCTTC
J gene: TRBJ2-1
D gene: -
clone size: -
V gene: TRBV27

CDR3 protein: CASSLRGSGMAGDTQYF
CDR3 DNA: TGTGCCAGCAGCCTAAGGGGGAGCGGGATGGCGGGAGATACGCAGTATTTT
J gene: TRBJ2-3
D gene: -
clone size: -
V gene: TRBV5-6

CDR3 protein: CASGLGVNTEAFF
CDR3 DNA: TGTGCCAGCGGCCTGGGTGTGAACACTGAAGCTTTCTTT
J gene: TRBJ1-1
D gene: -
clone size: once
V gene: TRBV7-9

CDR3 protein: CASSASGGGADEQFF
CDR3 DNA: TGTGCCAGCAGCGCCTCGGGCGGGGGGGCCGATGAGCAGTTCTTC
J gene: TRBJ2-1
D gene: TRBD2
clone size: -
V gene: TRBV9

CDR3 protein: CASSQEEQGASRRYNEQFF
CDR3 DNA: TGCGCCAGCAGCCAAGAAGAACAGGGGGCGAGTAGGAGGTACAATGAGCAGTTCTTC
J gene: TRBJ2-1
D gene: TRBD1
clone size: -
V gene: TRBV4-1